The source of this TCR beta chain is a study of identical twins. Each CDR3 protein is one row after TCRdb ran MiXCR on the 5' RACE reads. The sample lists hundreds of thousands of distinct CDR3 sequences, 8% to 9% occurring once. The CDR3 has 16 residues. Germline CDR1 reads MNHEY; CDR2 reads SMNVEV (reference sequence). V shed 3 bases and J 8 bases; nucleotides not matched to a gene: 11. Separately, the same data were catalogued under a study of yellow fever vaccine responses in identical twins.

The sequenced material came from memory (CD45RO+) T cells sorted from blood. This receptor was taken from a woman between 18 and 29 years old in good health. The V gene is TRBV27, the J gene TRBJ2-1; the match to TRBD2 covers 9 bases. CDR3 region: CASSFHRSGSLDEQFF. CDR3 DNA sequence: TGTGCCAGCAGTTTCCATCGTAGCGGGAGTCTTGATGAGCAGTTCTTC.